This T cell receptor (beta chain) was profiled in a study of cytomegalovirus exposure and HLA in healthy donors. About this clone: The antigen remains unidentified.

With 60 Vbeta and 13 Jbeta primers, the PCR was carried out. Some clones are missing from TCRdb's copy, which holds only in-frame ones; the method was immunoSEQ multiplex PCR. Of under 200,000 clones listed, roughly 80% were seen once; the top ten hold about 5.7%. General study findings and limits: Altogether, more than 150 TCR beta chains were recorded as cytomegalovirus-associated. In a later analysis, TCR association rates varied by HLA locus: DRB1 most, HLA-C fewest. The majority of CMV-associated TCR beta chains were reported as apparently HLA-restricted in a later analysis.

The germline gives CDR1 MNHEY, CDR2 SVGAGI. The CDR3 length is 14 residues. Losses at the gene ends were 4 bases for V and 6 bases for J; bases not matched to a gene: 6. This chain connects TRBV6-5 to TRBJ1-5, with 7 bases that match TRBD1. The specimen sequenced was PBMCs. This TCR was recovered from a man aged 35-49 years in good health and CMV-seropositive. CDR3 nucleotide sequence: TGTGCCAGCAGTTGGGCGACAGGGCTTCAGCCCCAGCATTTT. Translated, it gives CASSWATGLQPQHF.